This TCR beta chain originates from a study of T cell therapy after organ transplantation (dated by TCRdb to the late 2010s). As for the study more broadly: Therapy products were autologous CMV-specific T cells expanded in vitro for 2 weeks with a peptide pool of 30 HLA class I and II CMV epitopes. Short-term post-therapy blood samples were collected 4 to 8 weeks after completion of therapy. Of the roughly 10 patients, eight were classified as clinical responders and two were classified as nonresponders. Only about 85% of the 10 patients had long-term post-therapy samples available. Each patient got up to 6 T cell doses, given every 2 weeks, and was then monitored for approximately 31 weeks after finishing therapy. A median of 1.92 x 10^8 CMV-specific T cells was administered to patients across 2 to 6 intravenous infusions. A follow-up TRBV repertoire analysis was performed on an open-label phase I trial of autologous CMV-specific adoptive T cell therapy in solid-organ transplant recipients.

The paper as a whole reports these results and caveats: Reduced sample coverage from poor CD8+ T cell yield may be reflected in the few expansions detected in nonresponders. Post-therapy reconstitution appeared to include both transferred clonotypes and endogenous clonotypes not detected in the therapy products. Before therapy, nonresponders had marked clonal expansions, and their repertoires changed minimally after therapy. Because the cohort was small, confounders such as concurrent antirejection and antiviral medications could not be assessed. Fold change in CD8 clonality after therapy inversely correlated with pretherapy clonality, suggesting less biased repertoires were more receptive to remodeling.

The time point label for this specimen denotes: 4-8 weeks after completion of therapy. The patients had received solid-organ transplants and had cytomegalovirus that was drug-resistant/recurrent. Roughly 9 people from the trial were chosen for repertoire analysis because post-therapy peripheral blood mononuclear cells were available from them. Viable CD3+CD8+CD4- lymphocytes were sorted from PBMCs on a BD FACSAria III. Genomic DNA was extracted from sorted cells with the Qiagen DNeasy Kit. CDR1 is given as SGHVS and CDR2 as FQNEAQ, both from the germline V gene. Trimming at the junction amounts to 5 bases on V and 2 bases on J, and the germline ends lie 13 bases apart. The CDR3 goes from the cysteine to the phenylalanine over 14 residues. Only the CDR3 portion is preserved as DNA: 42 bases, with reading frame beginning at the first base. A remark on this clone: The antigen it recognizes is unknown. The record has no base qualities; no much larger clone is one base away.

Using the immunoSEQ two-step, bias-controlled multiplex PCR assay, TRB CDR3 regions were amplified from genomic DNA. CDR3 libraries were sequenced on an Illumina NextSeq 500. The original methods were these. Initial alignment and bioinformatics, including bias normalization against synthetic CDR3 analogs, were performed with the immunoSEQ Analyzer platform. V, D and J genes were annotated according to IMGT database definitions. For further TRBV analyses, VDJtools version 1.1.10 and the R package tcR version 2.2.1.11 were used with default settings. GLIPH analysis was done using default settings in version 1.0. Significant clonotype frequency changes were tested by 2-sided binomial test with Benjamini-Hochberg correction (alpha = 0.01) in CDR3 sequences with at least 5 reads. TCRdb retrieved this table from immuneACCESS and kept in-frame rearrangements only. Not all clones are present; in checked studies, unresolved V genes account for under half, and no reason is known for the remainder. The D gene and trimming were derived from the DNA, and the V and J assignments and clone size from that table. The sample profile shows several thousand clones; just under 75% of them were found once. 25% to 35% of the sample comes from the top ten.

The input for sequencing was CD8+ T cells from blood, taken after autologous CMV-specific T cell therapy. Recombination joined TRBV7-8 with TRBJ2-7; no confident D gene assignment can be made. This clonotype was obtained from a human patient who had received a solid organ transplant and had CMV disease. Following a transplant, some T lymphocytes may have been derived from the graft donor. The CDR3 loop reads CASSQLGSTYEQYF. The DNA reads as follows: TGTGCCAGCAGCCAGCTGGGGTCCACCTACGAGCAGTACTTC.